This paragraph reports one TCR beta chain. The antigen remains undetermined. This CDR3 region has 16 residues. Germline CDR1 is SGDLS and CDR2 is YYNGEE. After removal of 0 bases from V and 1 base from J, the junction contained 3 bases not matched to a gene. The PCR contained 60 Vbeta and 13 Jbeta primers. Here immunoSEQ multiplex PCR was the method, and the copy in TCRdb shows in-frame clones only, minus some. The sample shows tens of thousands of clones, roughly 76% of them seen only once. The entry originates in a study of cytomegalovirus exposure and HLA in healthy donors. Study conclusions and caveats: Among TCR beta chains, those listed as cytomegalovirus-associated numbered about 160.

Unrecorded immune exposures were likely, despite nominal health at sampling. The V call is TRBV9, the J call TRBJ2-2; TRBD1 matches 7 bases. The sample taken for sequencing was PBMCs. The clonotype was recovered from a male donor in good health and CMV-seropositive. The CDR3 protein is CASSVEGAVNTGELFF. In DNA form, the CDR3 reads TGTGCCAGCAGCGTAGAGGGGGCTGTGAACACCGGGGAGCTGTTTTTT. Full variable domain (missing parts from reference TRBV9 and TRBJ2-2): DSGVTQTPKHLITATGQRVTLRCSPRSGDLSVYWYQQSLDQGLQFLIQYYNGEERAKGNILERFSAQQFPDLHSELNLSSLELGDSALYFCASSVEGAVNTGELFFGEGSRLTVL.